The clone carrying this T cell receptor beta chain has a single count. Its antigen is still unknown. Data came from immunoSEQ multiplex PCR; TCRdb stores just in-frame clones and leaves some out. The profile shows under 30,000 clones, 90% of them singletons. From germline, CDR1 is ENHRY and CDR2 SYGVKD. V shed 3 bases, J shed 9 bases, and the junction held 4 bases outside the gene matches. The length of the CDR3 is 15 residues. The data originate from a study of graft-versus-host responses after intestinal transplantation. Study as a whole: Anti-thymocyte globulin induction preceded approximately three years of tacrolimus and steroid maintenance in all recipients. The study, taken as a whole, reports: After transplant, early declines in HvG clones were associated with peak levels of circulating GvH clones.

The chain recombines TRBV10-3 with TRBJ2-1; 14 bases match TRBD2. Source: PBMCs, taken roughly 38 days after intestinal transplant. This receptor was taken from a human patient who received an intestinal transplant, so some T cells may come from the graft donor. The CDR3 is CAISEKTSGRGEQFF. As DNA, the CDR3 is TGTGCCATCAGTGAAAAGACTAGCGGGAGGGGTGAGCAGTTCTTC.